This T cell receptor (beta chain) was recovered during a study of post-analysis software for immune sequencing data. The study's findings and limits: TRBV5-6, TRBV5-1 and TRBV20-1 belonged to a set of a handful of TRBV segments that were more frequent in patients than controls.

Worth noting for this clonotype: Its specificity is not known.

cDNA libraries for TCR beta contained unique molecular identifiers. Using its own MiXCR run on the PCR reads, TCRdb lists one record per CDR3 protein. The sample yields roughly 400,000 distinct CDR3 sequences, less than 40% seen once. This CDR3 comprises 14 residues. Trimming cost V 3 bases and J 3 bases; bases outside gene matches: 8. Looked up from germline, CDR1 is DFQATT and CDR2 is SNEGSKA (reference sequence). Sequencing used blood. This chain uses TRBV20-1 with TRBJ2-7, with 7 bases matching TRBD1. The TCR comes from a girl aged 2 to 10 with multiple sclerosis. As DNA, the CDR3 is TGCAGTGCTAGGCCACAGGGGACACGCTACGAGCAGTACTTC. Translating gives CSARPQGTRYEQYF.